This T cell receptor beta chain was recovered during a study of T cells in Graves' hyperthyroidism and ophthalmopathy. Using RNA transcripts as the source, TCR beta CDR3 regions were amplified. The HTBI set primed first-round TCR CDR3 RT-PCR. TCRdb fed the multiplex PCR reads into MiXCR, producing one record per CDR3 protein. Of fewer than 110,000 distinct CDR3 sequences in the sample, approximately 50% were seen once. V lost 4 bases to trimming and J lost 1 base, with 10 bases between them. The CDR3 contains 14 residues. Looked up from germline, CDR1 is LNHDA and CDR2 is SQIVND (reference sequence). Sequencing was carried out using blood. The sequence was obtained from a man aged 40-49 years with Graves' hyperthyroidism. The V and J genes are TRBV19 and TRBJ1-1; TRBD1 might be the D (6 bases). CDR3 protein: CASSKEGGNTEAFF. CDR3 nucleotide sequence: TGTGCCAGTAGTAAGGAGGGGGGGAACACTGAAGCTTTCTTT.